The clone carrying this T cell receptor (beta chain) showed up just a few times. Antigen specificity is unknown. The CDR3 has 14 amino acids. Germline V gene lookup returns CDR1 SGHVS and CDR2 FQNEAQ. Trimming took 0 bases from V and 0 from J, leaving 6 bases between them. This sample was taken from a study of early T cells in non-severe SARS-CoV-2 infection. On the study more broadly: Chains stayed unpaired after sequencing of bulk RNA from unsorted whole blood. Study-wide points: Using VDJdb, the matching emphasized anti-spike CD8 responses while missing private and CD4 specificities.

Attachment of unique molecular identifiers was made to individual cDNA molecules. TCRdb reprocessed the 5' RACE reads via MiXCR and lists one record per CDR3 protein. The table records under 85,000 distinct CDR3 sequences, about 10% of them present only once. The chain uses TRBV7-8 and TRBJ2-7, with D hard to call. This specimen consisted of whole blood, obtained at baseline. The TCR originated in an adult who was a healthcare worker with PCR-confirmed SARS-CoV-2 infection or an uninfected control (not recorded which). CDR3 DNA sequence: TGTGCCAGCAGCTTAGCTCAGAACTCCTACGAGCAGTACTTC. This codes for CASSLAQNSYEQYF.